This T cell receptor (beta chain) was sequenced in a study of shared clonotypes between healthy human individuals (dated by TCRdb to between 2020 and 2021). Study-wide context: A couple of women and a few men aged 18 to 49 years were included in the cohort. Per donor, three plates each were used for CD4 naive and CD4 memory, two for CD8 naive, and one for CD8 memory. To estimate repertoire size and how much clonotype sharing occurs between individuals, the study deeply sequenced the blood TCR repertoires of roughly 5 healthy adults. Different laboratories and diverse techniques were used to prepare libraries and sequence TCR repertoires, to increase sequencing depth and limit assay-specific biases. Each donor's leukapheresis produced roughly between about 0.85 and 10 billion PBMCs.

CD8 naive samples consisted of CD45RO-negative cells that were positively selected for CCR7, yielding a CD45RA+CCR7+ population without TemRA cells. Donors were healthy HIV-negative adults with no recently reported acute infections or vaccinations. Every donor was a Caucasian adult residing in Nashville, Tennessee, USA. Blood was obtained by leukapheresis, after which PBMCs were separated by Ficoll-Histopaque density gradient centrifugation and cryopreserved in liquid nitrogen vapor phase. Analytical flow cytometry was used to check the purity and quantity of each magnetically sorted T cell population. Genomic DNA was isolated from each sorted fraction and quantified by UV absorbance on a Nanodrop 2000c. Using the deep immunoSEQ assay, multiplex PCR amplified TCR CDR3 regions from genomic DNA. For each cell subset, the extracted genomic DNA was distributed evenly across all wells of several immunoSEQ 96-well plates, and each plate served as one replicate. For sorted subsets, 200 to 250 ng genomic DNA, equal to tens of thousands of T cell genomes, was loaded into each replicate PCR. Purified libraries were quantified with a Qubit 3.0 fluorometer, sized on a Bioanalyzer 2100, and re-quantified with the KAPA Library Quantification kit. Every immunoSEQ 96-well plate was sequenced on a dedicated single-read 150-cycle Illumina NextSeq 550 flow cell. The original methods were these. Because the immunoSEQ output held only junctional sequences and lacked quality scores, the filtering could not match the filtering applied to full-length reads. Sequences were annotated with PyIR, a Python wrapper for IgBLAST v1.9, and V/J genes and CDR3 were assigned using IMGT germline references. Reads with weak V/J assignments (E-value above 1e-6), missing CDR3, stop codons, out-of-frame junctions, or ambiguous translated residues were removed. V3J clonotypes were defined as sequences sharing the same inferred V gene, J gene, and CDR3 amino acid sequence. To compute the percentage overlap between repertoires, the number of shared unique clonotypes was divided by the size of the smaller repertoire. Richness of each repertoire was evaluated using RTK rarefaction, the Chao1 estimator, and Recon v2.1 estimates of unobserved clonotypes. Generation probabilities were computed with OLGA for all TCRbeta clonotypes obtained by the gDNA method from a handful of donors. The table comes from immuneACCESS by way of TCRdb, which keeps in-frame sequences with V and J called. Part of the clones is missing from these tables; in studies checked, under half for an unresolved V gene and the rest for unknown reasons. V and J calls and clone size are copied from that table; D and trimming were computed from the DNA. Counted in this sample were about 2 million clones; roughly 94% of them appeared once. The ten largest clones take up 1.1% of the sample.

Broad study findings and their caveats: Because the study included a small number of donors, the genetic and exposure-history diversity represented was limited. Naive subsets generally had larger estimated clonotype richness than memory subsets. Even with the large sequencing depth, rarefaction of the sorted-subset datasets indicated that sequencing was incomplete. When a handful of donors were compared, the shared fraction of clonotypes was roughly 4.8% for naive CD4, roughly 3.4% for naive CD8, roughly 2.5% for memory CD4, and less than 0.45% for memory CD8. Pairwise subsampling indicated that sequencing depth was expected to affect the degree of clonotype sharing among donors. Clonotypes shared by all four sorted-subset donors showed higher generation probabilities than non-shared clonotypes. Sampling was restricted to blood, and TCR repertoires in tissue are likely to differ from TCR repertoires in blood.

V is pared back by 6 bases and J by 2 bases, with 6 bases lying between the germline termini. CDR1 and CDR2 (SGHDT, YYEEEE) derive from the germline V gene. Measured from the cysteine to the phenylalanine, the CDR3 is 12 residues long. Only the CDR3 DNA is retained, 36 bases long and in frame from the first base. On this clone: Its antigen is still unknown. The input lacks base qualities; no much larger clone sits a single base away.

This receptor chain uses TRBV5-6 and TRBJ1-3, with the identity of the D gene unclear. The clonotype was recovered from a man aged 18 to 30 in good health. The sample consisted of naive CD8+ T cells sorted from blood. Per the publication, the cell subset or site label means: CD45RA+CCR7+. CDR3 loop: CASTIPGNTIYF. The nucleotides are TGTGCCAGCACCATCCCTGGAAACACCATATATTTT. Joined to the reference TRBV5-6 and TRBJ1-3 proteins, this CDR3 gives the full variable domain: DAGVTQSPTHLIKTRGQQVTLRCSPKSGHDTVSWYQQALGQGPQFIFQYYEEEERQRGNFPDRFSGHQFPNYSSELNVNALLLGDSALYLCASTIPGNTIYFGEGSWLTVV.